The 17 T cell receptor beta chains below come from one sample, sequenced in a study of tumor and adjacent non-tumor tissue in lung cancer. The template was RNA from unsorted bulk tissue. More than 3 cm separated this lung sample from the edge of the tumor. TCRbeta libraries were built with three rounds of nested PCR, modified from ARM-PCR. Each CDR3 protein is one row after TCRdb ran MiXCR on the multiplex PCR reads. The sample shows more than 85,000 distinct CDR3 sequences, 65% of them seen only once. The sample was distant non-tumor lung tissue. These receptors originate from a man under 40 with non-small cell lung cancer.

The chain joins TRBV12-3 or TRBV12-4 to TRBJ2-5, with TRBD2 matching over 8 bases. Trimming removed 6 bases from V and 1 base from J; junction bases left unmatched: 10. The CDR3 runs 16 residues. As DNA, the CDR3 is TGTGCCAGCAGCGAACCCTATACTAGCGGCCAAGAGACCCAGTACTTC. Translated, it gives CASSEPYTSGQETQYF.

The table lists this clonotype with many counts. The V and J genes are TRBV20-1 and TRBJ2-7; TRBD1 matches 9 bases. CDR1 and CDR2 (germline): DFQATT, SNEGSKA (reference sequence). The CDR3 loop spans 14 amino acids. Trimming removed 2 bases from V and 4 bases from J; junction bases left unmatched: 6. The chain's CDR3 is CSARQTGGGYEQYF. CDR3 nucleotide sequence: TGCAGTGCTAGACAAACAGGGGGCGGTTACGAGCAGTACTTC.

On this clonotype: The final CDR3 position lacks the conserved phenylalanine or tryptophan, pointing to a likely read error. The chain carries TRBV11-2 and TRBJ2-7; a possible D gene is TRBD1 (5 bases). The CDR3 consists of 14 residues. Germline loops: CDR1 SGHAT, CDR2 FQNNGV. CDR3 amino acids: CAGSLDSYAYEQYI. The CDR3 region has the DNA TGTGCCGGCAGTTTAGACAGCTATGCCTACGAGCAGTACATC.

Regarding this clonotype: One end of the junction does not line up with germline, which may come from a read error. The V call is TRBV6-2 or TRBV6-3, the J call TRBJ2-1; D is ambiguous. The CDR3 runs 13 residues. Germline assignment: CDR1 MNHEY and CDR2 SVGEGT. CDR3 sequence: CASRDSRNNERFF. The CDR3 DNA reads as TGTGCCAGCAGGGATAGCAGAAACAATGAGCGGTTCTTC.

This clonotype has at least ten counts. The rearrangement links TRBV20-1 to TRBJ1-4; 8 positions agree with TRBD1. The CDR3 runs to 15 residues. Germline values: CDR1 DFQATT, CDR2 SNEGSKA (reference sequence). V gave up 5 bases and J gave up 3 bases; unmatched junction bases: 8. The CDR3 coding sequence is TGCAGTGCTCCACACAGGGGGGCGGCTAATGAAAAACTGTTTTTT. As protein: CSAPHRGAANEKLFF.

This clonotype is labeled as medium-sized (0.01 to 0.1%). CDR3 loop: CASSYGQTNYGYTF. The CDR3 region has the DNA TGTGCCAGCAGCTATGGACAGACCAACTATGGCTACACCTTC. The V call is TRBV11-3, the J call TRBJ1-2; weak D call: TRBD1 (6 bases). The CDR3 is 14 residues long. V lost 4 bases, J lost 2 bases, and 11 bases lay in between. Germline CDR1 reads SGHNT; CDR2 reads YENEEA.

Points on this clonotype: Because the CDR3 is missing its conserved closing phenylalanine or tryptophan, this is likely a read error. The chain carries TRBV20-1 and TRBJ2-1; TRBD2 might be the D (6 bases). CDR3 size: 14 residues. In germline, CDR1 is DFQATT, CDR2 SNEGSKA (reference sequence). V was shortened by 0 bases and J by 4 bases, with 10 bases between the two germline ends. CDR3 nucleotide sequence: TGCAGTGCTAGAGACCTGGGGGGTTACAATGAGCAGTTCTCC. Translating it yields CSARDLGGYNEQFS.

On this clonotype: One end of the junction varies from germline; a read error may be responsible. The gene calls are TRBV6-2 or TRBV6-3 and TRBJ2-1; 8 bases fit TRBD2. This CDR3 spans 11 amino acids. Per the germline V gene, CDR1 is MNHEY and CDR2 is SVGEGT. The CDR3 here is CTSSSGDERFF. The CDR3 DNA sequence: TGTACCAGCAGTAGCGGGGATGAGCGGTTCTTC.

Comments on this clonotype: One end of the junction fails to match germline, which may point to a read error. The rearrangement uses TRBV11-3 and TRBJ1-1, with 7 bases identical to TRBD1. The CDR3 consists of 15 residues. Germline V gene lookup returns CDR1 SGHNT and CDR2 YENEEA. CDR3 in DNA: TGTGCCAGCGGCTTAAGGGGGCAGGGTTTCACTGAAGCTTTCTTT. Protein product: CASGLRGQGFTEAFF. Looking up the rest from reference TRBV11-3 and TRBJ1-1 gives the full variable domain: EAGVVQSPRYKIIEKKQPVAFWCNPISGHNTLYWYLQNLGQGPELLIRYENEEAVDDSQLPKDRFSAERLKGVDSTLKIQPAELGDSAVYLCASGLRGQGFTEAFFGQGTRLTVV.

A word on this clonotype: This is likely a read error, given that the CDR3 carries no conserved phenylalanine or tryptophan at its end. The DNA is omitted, as the CDR3 cannot be located on it reliably, and the CDR3 follows TCRdb's listing. The chain recombines TRBV20-1 with TRBJ1-3. CDR1 DFQATT and CDR2 SNEGSKA come from the germline V gene (reference sequence). The CDR3 has 13 residues if both end residues are counted. CDR3 amino acids: CSAKQQSGNTLYL.

Worth noting for this clonotype: At one of its ends the junction is not consistent with the germline gene, which may arise from a read error. This chain links TRBV11-3 with TRBJ1-1; 8 bases agree with TRBD1. There are 14 residues in the CDR3. Germline V gives CDR1 SGHNT, CDR2 YENEEA. In DNA, the CDR3 is TGTGCCAGCGGCTTGAGACAGGGGAACACTGAAGCTTCCTTT. It encodes CASGLRQGNTEASF.

This clonotype occurred a few times. Given a much more abundant clone one base away, this may be a read error. The chain employs TRBV4-1 and TRBJ2-1; weak D call: TRBD2 (5 bases). The CDR3 contains 11 residues. Germline V gene lookup returns CDR1 MGHRA and CDR2 YSYEKL. DNA for the CDR3: TGCGTCAGCAGCGTCGGGGTTGAGCAGTTCTTC. Protein: CVSSVGVEQFF.

Points on this clonotype: A junction boundary mismatches the germline segment, possibly from a read error. The V gene is TRBV29-1, the J gene TRBJ2-7; D gene uncertain. This CDR3 has 12 residues. The germline CDR1 and CDR2 sequences are SQVTM and ANQGSEA. The CDR3 loop is CSAQLSSYEQYF. CDR3 nucleotides: TGCAGCGCTCAACTAAGCTCCTATGAGCAGTACTTC.

A remark on this clonotype: Since no conserved phenylalanine or tryptophan closes the CDR3, a read error is the likely cause. V is TRBV6-5 and J is TRBJ2-1; no clear D gene. Germline CDR1 and CDR2: MNHEY and SVGAGI. The CDR3 spans 15 residues. CDR3 region: CASRLGLSSYNEQFL. The CDR3 DNA follows: TGTGCCAGCAGATTAGGGTTATCCTCCTACAATGAACAGTTCCTC.

As to this clonotype: At one boundary the junction diverges from the germline segment, which might be a read error. The rearrangement uses TRBV6-2 or TRBV6-3 and TRBJ1-5; 10 nucleotides align to TRBD1. Germline CDR1 is MNHEY and CDR2 is SVGEGT. CDR3 size: 14 residues. CDR3 coding DNA: TGTGGCAGCAGTTCCGGACAGGGGGTGCAGCCCCAGGATTTT. Protein sequence: CGSSSGQGVQPQDF.

This clonotype was picked up a small number of times. The V call is TRBV12-5, the J call TRBJ1-6, with D perhaps TRBD1 (5 bases). V lost 10 bases and J 10 bases, leaving 14 bases between the germline ends. Germline CDR1 reads LGHNT; CDR2 reads FRNRAP. This CDR3 has 12 amino acids. The chain's CDR3 is CANGTTESPLHF. The CDR3 DNA sequence: TGTGCTAATGGGACGACGGAGTCACCCCTCCACTTT.

Details on this clonotype: The CDR3 does not end in the conserved phenylalanine or tryptophan, so this is likely a read error. CDR3 sequence: CASSSSYGYTS. The CDR3 DNA reads as TGTGCCAGCAGTTCGTCCTATGGCTACACCTCA. The chain employs TRBV11-2 and TRBJ1-2; D gene unclear. CDR1 and CDR2 from the germline V gene are SGHAT and FQNNGV. Trimming left V 6 bases short and J 4 bases short, with 6 bases between. The length of the CDR3 is 11 residues.